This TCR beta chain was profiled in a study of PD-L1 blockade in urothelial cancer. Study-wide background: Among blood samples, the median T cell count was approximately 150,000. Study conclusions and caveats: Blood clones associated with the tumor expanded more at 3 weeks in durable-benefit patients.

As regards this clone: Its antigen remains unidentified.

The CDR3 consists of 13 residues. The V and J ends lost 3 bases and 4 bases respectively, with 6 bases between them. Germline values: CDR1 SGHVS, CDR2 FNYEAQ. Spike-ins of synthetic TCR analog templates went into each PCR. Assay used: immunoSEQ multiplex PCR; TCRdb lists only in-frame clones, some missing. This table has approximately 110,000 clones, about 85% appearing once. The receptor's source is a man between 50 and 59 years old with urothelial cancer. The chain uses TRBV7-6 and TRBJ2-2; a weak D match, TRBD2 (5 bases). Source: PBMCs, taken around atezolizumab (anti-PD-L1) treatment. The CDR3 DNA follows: TGTGCCAGCAGCTTCGGGGTCACCGGGGAGCTGTTTTTT. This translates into CASSFGVTGELFF.